Listed here are 3 T cell receptor beta chains from one sample, sequenced in a study of cytomegalovirus exposure and HLA in healthy donors. The repertoire was sequenced with immunoSEQ multiplex PCR; TCRdb's copy has only in-frame clones and lacks some. The profile shows around 86,000 clones, over 85% of them singletons. Material: PBMCs. Every receptor here comes from a woman aged 25 to 39 in good health and CMV-seropositive.

The chain is built from TRBV10-2 and TRBJ2-3; maybe TRBD1 (6 bases). CDR1 WSHSY and CDR2 SAAADI come from the germline V gene. This CDR3 contains 14 residues. V was clipped by 3 bases and J by 6 bases, with 13 bases between them. The CDR3 loop reads CASSDTGLRDTQYF. In DNA, the CDR3 is TGCGCCAGCAGTGATACAGGGCTTAGGGATACGCAGTATTTT.

V gene TRBV28 combines with J gene TRBJ1-1; D remains ambiguous. Germline CDR1 reads MDHEN; CDR2 reads SYDVKM. This CDR3 is 14 amino acids long. The V end lost 5 bases, the J end lost 4 bases, and 14 bases lay between the germline ends. This CDR3 reads CASSPLDWPTEAFF. The CDR3 DNA is TGTGCCAGCAGTCCCCTCGATTGGCCCACTGAAGCTTTCTTT.

This rearrangement joins TRBV15 to TRBJ2-2; TRBD2 matches at 8 bases. Germline trimming cut 7 bases from V and 4 bases from J; bases unmatched to any gene: 11. The V gene's germline CDR1 is LNHNV and CDR2 YYDKDF (reference sequence). The CDR3 runs to 16 residues. The CDR3 DNA follows: TGTGCCACCAACCTAGACCGGGAGGGTAGCACCGGGGAGCTGTTTTTT. Amino acids: CATNLDREGSTGELFF.